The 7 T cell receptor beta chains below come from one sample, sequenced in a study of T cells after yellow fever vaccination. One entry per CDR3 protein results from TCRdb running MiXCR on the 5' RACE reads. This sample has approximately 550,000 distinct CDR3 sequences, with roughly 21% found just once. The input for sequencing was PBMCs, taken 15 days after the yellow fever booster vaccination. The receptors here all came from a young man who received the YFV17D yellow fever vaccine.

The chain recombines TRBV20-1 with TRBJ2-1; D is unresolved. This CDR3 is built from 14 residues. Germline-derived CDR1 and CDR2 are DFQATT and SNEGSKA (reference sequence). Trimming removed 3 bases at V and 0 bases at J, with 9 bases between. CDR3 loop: CSASYGFSYNEQFF. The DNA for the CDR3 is TGCAGTGCTAGTTATGGCTTCTCCTACAATGAGCAGTTCTTC.

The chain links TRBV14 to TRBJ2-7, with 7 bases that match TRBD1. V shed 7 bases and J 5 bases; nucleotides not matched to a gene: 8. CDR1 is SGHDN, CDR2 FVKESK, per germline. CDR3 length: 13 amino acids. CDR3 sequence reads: CASTPTGIHEQYF. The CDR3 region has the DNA TGTGCCAGCACCCCGACAGGGATCCACGAGCAGTACTTC. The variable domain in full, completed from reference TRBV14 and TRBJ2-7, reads EAGVTQFPSHSVIEKGQTVTLRCDPISGHDNLYWYRRVMGKEIKFLLHFVKESKQDESGMPNNRFLAERTGGTYSTLKVQPAELEDSGVYFCASTPTGIHEQYFGPGTRLTVT.

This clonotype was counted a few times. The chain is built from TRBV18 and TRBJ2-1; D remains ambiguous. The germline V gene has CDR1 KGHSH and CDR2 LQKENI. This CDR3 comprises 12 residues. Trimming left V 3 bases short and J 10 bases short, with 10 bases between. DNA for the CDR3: TGTGCCAGCTCACCCTCGGCATCCGAGCAGTTCTTC. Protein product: CASSPSASEQFF.

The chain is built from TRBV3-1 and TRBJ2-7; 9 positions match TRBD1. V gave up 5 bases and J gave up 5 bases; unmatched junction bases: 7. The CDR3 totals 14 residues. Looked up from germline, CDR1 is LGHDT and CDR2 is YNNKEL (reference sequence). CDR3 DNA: TGTGCCAGCAGCGACGGGACAGGGTACCACGAGCAGTACTTC. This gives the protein CASSDGTGYHEQYF.

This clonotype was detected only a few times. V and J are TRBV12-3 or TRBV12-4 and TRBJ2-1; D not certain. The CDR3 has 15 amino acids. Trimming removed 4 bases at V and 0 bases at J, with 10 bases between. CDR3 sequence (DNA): TGTGCCAGCAGTTGGGAATCGAGCTCCTACAATGAGCAGTTCTTC. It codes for CASSWESSSYNEQFF.

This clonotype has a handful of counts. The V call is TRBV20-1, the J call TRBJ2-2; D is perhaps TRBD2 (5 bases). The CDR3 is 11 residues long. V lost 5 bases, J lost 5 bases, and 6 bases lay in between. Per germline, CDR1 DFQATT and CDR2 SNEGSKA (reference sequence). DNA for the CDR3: TGCAGTGCTGAGGGAACCGGGGAGCTGTTTTTT. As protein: CSAEGTGELFF.

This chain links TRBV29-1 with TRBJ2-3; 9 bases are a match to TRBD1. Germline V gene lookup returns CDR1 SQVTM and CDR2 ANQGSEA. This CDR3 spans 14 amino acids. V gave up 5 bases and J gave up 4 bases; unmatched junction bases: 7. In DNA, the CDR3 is TGCAGCGTTTTAGTACAGGGGGCATCAGATACGCAGTATTTT. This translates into CSVLVQGASDTQYF.